The 20 T cell receptor beta chains below were found in one sample sequenced in a study of siplizumab effects on memory and regulatory T cells. Some clones are missing from TCRdb's copy, which holds only in-frame ones; the method was immunoSEQ multiplex PCR. Counted here are 90,000 to 95,000 clones, 80% to 95% occurring once; the ten biggest clones make up around 6.5%. Sequencing was performed on CD8+ T cells sorted from blood. Receptor source: a human donor in good health.

This sequence joins TRBV16 and TRBJ2-3; 7 positions match TRBD2. This CDR3 contains 14 residues. Germline V lookup: CDR1 KGHSY, CDR2 FQNENV. Trimming took 8 bases from V and 6 from J; bases not matched to a gene: 11. The CDR3 coding sequence is TGTGCCAGCTCCCGGGGCGGGGGAACCGATACGCAGTATTTT. Its protein product is CASSRGGGTDTQYF.

The CDR3 nucleotides are TGTGCCAGCACCTTCTTGGGCAGAGAACTCCCCGGGGAGCTGTTTTTT. Its protein product is CASTFLGRELPGELFF. V gene TRBV27 combines with J gene TRBJ2-2; D gene unclear. Germline CDR1 reads MNHEY; CDR2 reads SMNVEV (reference sequence). The ends were cut back, 7 bases at V and 6 bases at J, with 21 bases in the middle. The CDR3 covers 16 residues.

The chain links TRBV7-9 to TRBJ2-3; D is unclear. Germline lookup yields CDR1 SEHNR and CDR2 FQNEAQ (reference sequence). The CDR3 has 16 residues. Trimming removed 3 bases at V and 2 bases at J, with 15 bases between. DNA for the CDR3: TGTGCCAGCAGCTTCCCGGCGGACCGAGCCACAGATACGCAGTATTTT. Translated, it gives CASSFPADRATDTQYF.

The J gene is TRBJ1-2, the V gene TRBV11-2; D remains ambiguous. The CDR3 is made up of 13 amino acids. The germline V and J ends were trimmed by 5 bases and 8 bases, with 15 bases remaining between them. The germline V gene encodes CDR1 SGHAT and CDR2 FQNNGV. Here the CDR3 DNA reads TGTGCCAGCAGCGATTCCCACCCCACCGGCTACACCTTC. Translated, it gives CASSDSHPTGYTF. Full variable domain (outside the CDR3, taken from reference TRBV11-2 and TRBJ1-2): EAGVAQSPRYKIIEKRQSVAFWCNPISGHATLYWYQQILGQGPKLLIQFQNNGVVDDSQLPKDRFSAERLKGVDSTLKIQPAKLEDSAVYLCASSDSHPTGYTFGSGTRLTVV.

As DNA, the CDR3 is TGTGCCAGCAGCCCCGAATACAGGGATTCACCCCTCCACTTT. Residues: CASSPEYRDSPLHF. The genes are TRBV13 and TRBJ1-6; D perhaps matches TRBD1 (6 bases). Trimming shortened V by 5 bases and J by 8 bases, and 13 bases separated the two germline ends. Germline loops: CDR1 PRHDT, CDR2 FYEKMQ (reference sequence). The CDR3 consists of 14 residues.

This sequence joins TRBV20-1 and TRBJ1-1; the D is unclear. Trimming took 2 bases from V and 7 from J, leaving 8 bases between them. This CDR3 region has 11 residues. CDR1 and CDR2 (germline): DFQATT, SNEGSKA (reference sequence). The CDR3 is CSARREVEAFF. The DNA for the CDR3 is TGCAGTGCTAGAAGAGAAGTTGAAGCTTTCTTT.

A remark on this clone: Germline and junction disagree at one end, which may indicate a read error. V gene TRBV13 combines with J gene TRBJ2-1; 10 nucleotides match TRBD1. This CDR3 region has 15 residues. Looked up from germline, CDR1 is PRHDT and CDR2 is FYEKMQ (reference sequence). In DNA, the CDR3 is TGTGCCAGCAGCCTAGGGACAGGGGAGTCTGTTGAGCAGTTCTTC. Protein sequence: CASSLGTGESVEQFF.

The chain joins TRBV2 to TRBJ2-5, with TRBD1 identical over 8 bases. With 7 bases clipped from V and 5 bases from J, the junction kept 9 bases outside the gene matches. CDR1 is SNHLY, CDR2 FYNNEI, per germline. The CDR3 loop spans 14 amino acids. The CDR3: CASNFQGAWETQYF. The CDR3 DNA follows: TGTGCCAGCAATTTTCAGGGGGCGTGGGAGACCCAGTACTTC.

This chain connects TRBV9 to TRBJ2-3; D not certain. The CDR3 has 12 residues. V dropped 0 bases and J dropped 4 bases, with 3 bases sitting between them. Looked up from germline, CDR1 is SGDLS and CDR2 is YYNGEE. CDR3 coding DNA: TGTGCCAGCAGCGTAGAATCAGATACGCAGTATTTT. It specifies CASSVESDTQYF.

The chain has TRBV4-3 and TRBJ2-6, with 9 bases matching TRBD2. V shed 6 bases, J shed 4 bases, and the junction held 10 bases outside the gene matches. Germline V gene lookup returns CDR1 LGHNA and CDR2 YSLEER. The CDR3 totals 17 residues. CDR3 sequence: CASSSGGRAYGANVLTF. CDR3 nucleotide sequence: TGCGCCAGCAGTTCGGGCGGGAGGGCTTACGGGGCCAACGTCCTGACTTTC.

CDR3 sequence: CASSLGGQLSNQPQHF. The DNA for the CDR3 is TGTGCCAGCAGCTTAGGAGGCCAGCTTAGCAATCAGCCCCAGCATTTT. This sequence joins TRBV7-9 and TRBJ1-5; D is unresolved. V gave up 1 base and J gave up 0 bases, with 10 bases separating them. This CDR3 contains 16 residues. The germline V gene has CDR1 SEHNR and CDR2 FQNEAQ (reference sequence).

The chain couples TRBV6-1 to TRBJ2-4; 9 positions match TRBD1. The CDR3 totals 15 residues. Looked up from germline, CDR1 is MNHNS and CDR2 is SASEGT. V dropped 5 bases and J dropped 8; count of bases not matched to a gene: 10. This CDR3 reads CASSSGTGINDIQYF. DNA for the CDR3: TGTGCCAGCAGTTCCGGGACAGGGATCAATGACATTCAGTACTTC.

V usage is TRBV27 and J usage is TRBJ1-1; TRBD1 agrees at 11 bases. J lost 1 base, V lost 7 bases, and 17 bases had no gene match. The germline CDR1 and CDR2 sequences are MNHEY and SMNVEV (reference sequence). This CDR3 contains 19 residues. CDR3 DNA sequence: TGTGCCAGCACTTCTCTTCAACTCGGGACAGGGGGGGAGAACACTGAAGCTTTCTTT. Protein sequence: CASTSLQLGTGGENTEAFF.

V usage is TRBV6-6 and J usage is TRBJ2-7; no firm D call. Trimming took 6 bases from V and 5 from J, leaving 11 bases between them. CDR1 and CDR2 (germline): MNHNY, SVGAGI (reference sequence). The CDR3 has 12 residues. The chain's CDR3 is CASRAYSHEQYF. CDR3 in DNA: TGTGCCAGCAGAGCTTATTCCCACGAGCAGTACTTC.

The V call is TRBV11-3, the J call TRBJ2-1, with 10 bases lining up with TRBD2. V was clipped by 2 bases and J by 7 bases; unmatched bases: 8. The CDR3 is made up of 16 amino acids. Germline V gene sequence: CDR1 SGHNT, CDR2 YENEEA. CDR3 loop: CASSLQSGGARNEQFF. The CDR3 DNA is TGTGCCAGCAGCTTACAGAGCGGGGGGGCGCGAAATGAGCAGTTCTTC.

The chain has TRBV4-2 and TRBJ2-7; 9 bases align to TRBD2. The germline V gene encodes CDR1 LGHNA and CDR2 YNFKEQ. This CDR3 has 15 amino acids. With V trimmed by 1 base and J by 2 bases, 3 bases remained unmatched. The CDR3 coding sequence is TGTGCCAGCAGCCAAGCACTAGCGGGCGCCTACGAGCAGTACTTC. This translates into CASSQALAGAYEQYF.

The chain couples TRBV28 to TRBJ1-1, with 8 nucleotides matching TRBD1. CDR1 and CDR2 (germline): MDHEN, SYDVKM. The ends lost 8 bases at V and 1 base at J; junction bases unmatched: 3. This CDR3 is 13 amino acids long. CDR3 region: CASSDRENTEAFF. The CDR3 nucleotides read TGTGCCAGCTCGGACAGGGAGAACACTGAAGCTTTCTTT.

The chain has TRBV19 and TRBJ2-2; D is perhaps TRBD1 or TRBD2 (5 bases each). Germline V gene lookup returns CDR1 LNHDA and CDR2 SQIVND (reference sequence). There are 18 residues in the CDR3. V was cut by 3 bases and J by 6 bases, with 23 bases left in between. In DNA form, the CDR3 reads TGTGCCAGTAGTATCATTCCGGGACGGCAATGGGGGTCCGGGGAGCTGTTTTTT. It translates to CASSIIPGRQWGSGELFF.

This clone appeared a single time. The chain combines TRBV14 with TRBJ2-1; TRBD2 aligns across 13 bases. J was trimmed by 5 bases and V by 0 bases; bases with no gene match: 7. Germline V lookup: CDR1 SGHDN, CDR2 FVKESK. This CDR3 is built from 18 residues. CDR3 DNA: TGTGCCAGCAGCCAAGATCCGCAGGGGACTAGCGGGAACAATGAGCAGTTCTTC. It codes for CASSQDPQGTSGNNEQFF.

The chain recombines TRBV4-1 with TRBJ2-5; 7 bases are a match to TRBD2. Germline CDR1 and CDR2: MGHRA and YSYEKL. Trimming removed 0 bases from V and 4 bases from J; junction bases left unmatched: 5. The length of the CDR3 is 15 residues. The CDR3 DNA is TGCGCCAGCAGCCAAGAGGCTCGCGGGGGAGAGACCCAGTACTTC. Protein: CASSQEARGGETQYF.